This passage covers 2 T cell receptor beta chains from one sample sequenced in a study of T-cell memory formation after mild COVID-19. Each CDR3 protein gets one entry after TCRdb re-called the 5' RACE reads with MiXCR. The data show under 350,000 distinct CDR3 sequences, about a sixth seen once. Material for sequencing was PBMCs or a T cell subset sorted from them (not recorded which). These receptor sequences come from a man aged 18 to 29 who had mild COVID-19 (a few samples of this study predate the infection). Cell type and time point are not known.

V usage is TRBV20-1 and J usage is TRBJ2-3; 12 nucleotides align to TRBD2. The CDR3 loop spans 15 amino acids. The V and J ends lost 6 bases and 8 bases, in that order; junction bases with no gene match: 12. From germline, CDR1 is DFQATT and CDR2 SNEGSKA (reference sequence). The CDR3, as DNA: TGCAGTGCCTTGGACCCGGGACTAGCGGGTGGTACGCAGTATTTT. Amino acid sequence: CSALDPGLAGGTQYF.

V is TRBV7-2 and J is TRBJ2-1, with D perhaps assigned TRBD1 or TRBD2 (5 bases each). The CDR3 consists of 16 residues. From germline, CDR1 is SGHTA and CDR2 FQGNSA. Trimming removed 5 bases at V and 6 bases at J, with 20 bases between. The DNA of the CDR3 is TGTGCCAGCAGCCACCTTACCGGGACCCAGCCCAATGAGCAGTTCTTC. It translates to CASSHLTGTQPNEQFF.